Below are 11 T cell receptor beta chains sequenced from a single sample in a study of T cell repertoires and HLA-DP antigens. Their target antigens are unknown. The data were produced by immunoSEQ multiplex PCR, yet TCRdb's version contains in-frame clones alone and is incomplete. The table lists about 110,000 clones, roughly 92% of them singletons. Sequencing used CD4+ T cells from PBMCs. These receptors all stem from a woman aged 18-29 years in good health and CMV-seronegative.

This sequence joins TRBV5-4 and TRBJ2-1; D unclear. The CDR3 is 13 residues long. Trimming cost V 1 base and J 8 bases, with 10 bases left between them. Germline V gene data show CDR1 as SGHNT and CDR2 as YYREEE (reference sequence). CDR3 region: CASSLSPYDEQFF. The CDR3 region has the DNA TGTGCCAGCAGCTTGTCACCTTACGATGAGCAGTTCTTC.

The chain couples TRBV14 to TRBJ1-5; D might be TRBD1 (6 bases). CDR1 and CDR2 from the germline V gene are SGHDN and FVKESK. This CDR3 contains 19 residues. The V gene lost 0 bases and the J gene lost 2 bases, with 20 bases spanning the gap. The CDR3 coding sequence is TGTGCCAGCAGCCAAGATAGAAGGGGGGGCGGTCTTCGCAATCAGCCCCAGCATTTT. Protein sequence: CASSQDRRGGGLRNQPQHF.

This chain joins TRBV11-2 and TRBJ1-1; a weak D match, TRBD1 (6 bases). Germline CDR1 reads SGHAT; CDR2 reads FQNNGV. Deletions cut 5 bases from V and 1 base from J, with 8 bases between. This CDR3 has 13 amino acids. CDR3 coding DNA: TGTGCCAGCAGCGCCAGGGGGAACACTGAAGCTTTCTTT. Amino acids: CASSARGNTEAFF.

Here the CDR3 DNA reads TGTGCCAGCAGCCGCCGGGGGGGTGAGGCCCTCCACTTT. This gives the protein CASSRRGGEALHF. The gene calls are TRBV7-2 and TRBJ1-6, with D tentatively TRBD1 (5 bases). The V and J ends lost 5 bases and 14 bases respectively, with 16 bases between them. This CDR3 is built from 13 residues. CDR1 and CDR2 from the germline V gene are SGHTA and FQGNSA.

The V call is TRBV27, the J call TRBJ2-2; D unclear. The V gene's germline CDR1 is MNHEY and CDR2 SMNVEV (reference sequence). V gave up 0 bases and J gave up 7 bases, with 15 bases separating them. The CDR3 runs to 16 residues. The CDR3 bases are TGTGCCAGCAGTTTATCAAGGACCTCGGTGATCGGGGAGCTGTTTTTT. It is translated as CASSLSRTSVIGELFF.

This rearrangement joins TRBV5-4 to TRBJ2-5; 10 bases line up with TRBD2. Germline V gives CDR1 SGHNT, CDR2 YYREEE (reference sequence). With 1 base clipped from V and 4 bases from J, the junction kept 4 bases outside the gene matches. The CDR3 is 15 amino acids. CDR3 sequence: CASSLKRGGGETQYF. Here the CDR3 DNA reads TGTGCCAGCAGCTTGAAGCGGGGGGGCGGAGAGACCCAGTACTTC.

J is TRBJ2-5 and V is TRBV30; 8 bases match TRBD1. This CDR3 spans 13 amino acids. The germline V gene has CDR1 GTSNPN and CDR2 SVGIG (reference sequence). J lost 5 bases, V lost 0 bases, and 2 bases had no gene match. CDR3: CAWSVQGAETQYF. The CDR3 nucleotides read TGTGCCTGGAGTGTTCAGGGGGCTGAGACCCAGTACTTC.

The rearrangement joins TRBV28 to TRBJ2-7, with TRBD2 matching over 7 bases. V lost 5 bases to trimming and J lost 3 bases; unmatched junction nucleotides: 13. This CDR3 contains 16 residues. Germline-derived CDR1 and CDR2 are MDHEN and SYDVKM. CDR3 in DNA: TGTGCCAGCAGTGGGGAGGGACTTGGGCTGAACTACGAGCAGTACTTC. Amino acids: CASSGEGLGLNYEQYF.

The chain recombines TRBV18 with TRBJ1-2; the D gene is possibly TRBD1 (6 bases). Trimming took off 0 bases at V and 4 bases at J, with 9 bases between the two ends. CDR1 KGHSH and CDR2 LQKENI come from the germline V gene. CDR3 length equals 14 residues. The CDR3 loop is CASSPPGGGYGYTF. The CDR3 DNA follows: TGTGCCAGCTCACCACCAGGGGGTGGCTATGGCTACACCTTC. Full variable domain (rest looked up from reference TRBV18 and TRBJ1-2): NAGVMQNPRHLVRRRGQEARLRCSPMKGHSHVYWYRQLPEEGLKFMVYLQKENIIDESGMPKERFSAEFPKEGPSILRIQQVVRGDSAAYFCASSPPGGGYGYTFGSGTRLTVV.

The gene calls are TRBV28 and TRBJ2-5, with 7 bases aligning to TRBD2. Germline loops: CDR1 MDHEN, CDR2 SYDVKM. J gave up 5 bases and V 2 bases, and 14 bases lay outside the gene matches. The length of the CDR3 is 17 residues. The CDR3 reads CASSLPPGRSGGETQYF. The CDR3, as DNA: TGTGCCAGCAGTTTACCACCAGGGAGGTCCGGGGGGGAGACCCAGTACTTC.

The chain carries TRBV7-3 and TRBJ2-7; 8 bases fit TRBD2. V trimming: 5 bases; J trimming: 3 bases; junction bases outside the gene matches: 3. Germline lookup yields CDR1 SGHTA and CDR2 FQGTGA. CDR3 length equals 13 residues. The CDR3 reads CASSREGGYEQYF. CDR3 coding DNA: TGTGCCAGCAGCCGGGAGGGTGGCTACGAGCAGTACTTC.